The 18 T cell receptor beta chains below come from one sample, sequenced in a study of blood T cell repertoires in COVID-19. Measured with immunoSEQ multiplex PCR; TCRdb has only the in-frame clones, and not every one. The sample lists under 300,000 clones, around 82% occurring once. Sample: peripheral blood. The receptors shown here come from a woman at least 80 years old with active or convalescent COVID-19.

V usage is TRBV7-2 and J usage is TRBJ2-4; 7 bases match TRBD2. The trim removed 4 bases at V and 8 bases at J, leaving 8 bases unmatched. The CDR3 is made up of 14 amino acids. Germline lookup yields CDR1 SGHTA and CDR2 FQGNSA. This CDR3 reads CASSSDPSGDIQYF. The DNA of the CDR3 is TGTGCCAGCAGCTCCGACCCTAGCGGAGACATTCAGTACTTC.

This chain uses TRBV28 with TRBJ1-6, with D perhaps TRBD1 (6 bases). The length of the CDR3 is 16 residues. In germline, CDR1 is MDHEN, CDR2 SYDVKM. Deletions cut 1 base from V and 9 bases from J, with 16 bases between. This CDR3 reads CASSLLAGAIGSPLHF. DNA for the CDR3: TGTGCCAGCAGTTTATTGGCAGGGGCAATAGGTTCACCCCTCCACTTT.

The chain has TRBV7-9 and TRBJ1-1, with D maybe TRBD1 (5 bases). Germline CDR1 SEHNR, CDR2 FQNEAQ (reference sequence). The CDR3 loop spans 13 amino acids. Trimming took off 2 bases at V and 3 bases at J, with 7 bases between the two ends. The CDR3 here is CASSLRGDTEAFF. The CDR3 DNA follows: TGTGCCAGCAGCTTACGGGGGGACACTGAAGCTTTCTTT.

The chain has TRBV3-1 (or the pseudogene TRBV3-2) and TRBJ1-1; D unclear. The CDR3 is made up of 13 amino acids. Germline values: CDR1 LGHDT, CDR2 YNNKEL (reference sequence). Trimming cost V 1 base and J 6 bases, with 9 bases left between them. The chain's CDR3 is CASSQVSRSEAFF. In DNA form, the CDR3 reads TGTGCCAGCAGCCAAGTTTCGAGGTCTGAAGCTTTCTTT.

This clone was seen a few times. This rearrangement joins TRBV6-5 to TRBJ1-1; tentative D call: TRBD1 (5 bases). The CDR3 spans 15 residues. CDR1 is MNHEY and CDR2 is SVGAGI in the germline V gene. Trimming shortened V by 4 bases and J by 1 base, and 13 bases separated the two germline ends. The chain's CDR3 is CASSFDRKGNTEAFF. The CDR3 nucleotides read TGTGCCAGCAGTTTCGACAGAAAGGGGAACACTGAAGCTTTCTTT.

This chain links TRBV5-1 with TRBJ1-5; no clear D gene. V shed 0 bases and J shed 0 bases, with 7 bases lying between them. The CDR3 has 15 amino acids. Germline lookup yields CDR1 SGHRS and CDR2 YFSETQ. CDR3 amino acids: CASSLGHPSNQPQHF. In DNA form, the CDR3 reads TGCGCCAGCAGCTTGGGACATCCTAGCAATCAGCCCCAGCATTTT. The full variable domain, its missing parts supplied by reference TRBV5-1 and TRBJ1-5, is KAGVTQTPRYLIKTRGQQVTLSCSPISGHRSVSWYQQTPGQGLQFLFEYFSETQRNKGNFPGRFSGRQFSNSRSEMNVSTLELGDSALYLCASSLGHPSNQPQHFGDGTRLSIL.

CDR3 DNA sequence: TGTGCCAGCAGGGACGGACAGGGGGCAAACTACGAGCAGTACTTC. Its protein product is CASRDGQGANYEQYF. This rearrangement joins TRBV27 to TRBJ2-7; 11 nucleotides match TRBD1. The V gene's germline CDR1 is MNHEY and CDR2 SMNVEV (reference sequence). The junction had 7 bases not matched to a gene; V was cut back by 6 bases and J by 3 bases. This CDR3 has 15 amino acids.

The J gene is TRBJ1-1, the V gene TRBV4-2; 8 bases fit TRBD1. Trimming took 1 base from V and 0 from J; bases not matched to a gene: 4. Germline CDR1 is LGHNA and CDR2 is YNFKEQ. The CDR3 contains 16 residues. The CDR3 reads CASSQAGQGMNTEAFF. Written as DNA, the CDR3 is TGTGCCAGCAGCCAAGCAGGACAGGGAATGAACACTGAAGCTTTCTTT.

The CDR3 loop is CASSLAFGTGSGYTF. In DNA form, the CDR3 reads TGCGCCAGCAGCTTGGCCTTCGGGACAGGGTCTGGCTACACCTTC. The rearrangement joins TRBV5-1 to TRBJ1-2; 9 bases match TRBD1. The germline V gene has CDR1 SGHRS and CDR2 YFSETQ. J was trimmed by 7 bases and V by 0 bases; bases with no gene match: 7. The CDR3 contains 15 residues.

This clone occurred once. This chain connects TRBV5-4 to TRBJ2-5; maybe TRBD1 (6 bases). This CDR3 region has 14 residues. V was trimmed by 1 base and J by 2 bases, leaving 9 bases between them. Germline assignment: CDR1 SGHNT and CDR2 YYREEE (reference sequence). The chain's CDR3 is CASSLQGPQETQYF. CDR3 nucleotide sequence: TGTGCCAGCAGCTTGCAGGGGCCGCAAGAGACCCAGTACTTC.

This chain joins TRBV5-6 and TRBJ2-5, with 8 bases matching TRBD1. V gave up 4 bases and J gave up 4 bases; unmatched junction bases: 6. Germline lookup yields CDR1 SGHDT and CDR2 YYEEEE. The CDR3 runs to 14 residues. CDR3 in DNA: TGTGCCAGCAGCATGACCGGGACAGGAGAGACCCAGTACTTC. Protein sequence: CASSMTGTGETQYF.

In this sample, this clone turned up a few times. The V call is TRBV9, the J call TRBJ1-6, with TRBD1 matching over 10 bases. The V and J ends lost 3 bases and 7 bases, in that order; junction bases with no gene match: 7. This CDR3 is built from 16 residues. Germline CDR1 reads SGDLS; CDR2 reads YYNGEE. Here the CDR3 reads CASSAGTGARNSPLHF. As DNA, the CDR3 is TGTGCCAGCAGCGCTGGGACAGGGGCTCGGAATTCACCCCTCCACTTT.

The table lists this clone with a few counts. Other DNA sequences in the sample encode the same CDR3. The V gene is TRBV5-1, the J gene TRBJ2-5; TRBD1 aligns across 7 bases. The CDR3 contains 14 residues. V lost 4 bases, J lost 1 base, and 4 bases stayed unmatched. Germline CDR1 reads SGHRS; CDR2 reads YFSETQ. CDR3 in amino acids: CASSLGTAQETQYF. In nucleotides, the CDR3 is TGCGCCAGCAGCCTAGGGACAGCCCAAGAGACCCAGTACTTC.

This chain connects TRBV11-2 to TRBJ1-2; 10 bases align to TRBD1. Germline CDR1 reads SGHAT; CDR2 reads FQNNGV. The CDR3 length is 14 residues. Losses at the gene ends were 3 bases for V and 7 bases for J; bases not matched to a gene: 5. This CDR3 reads CASSFGTGDRGYTF. The CDR3 DNA follows: TGTGCCAGCAGCTTCGGGACAGGGGATCGTGGCTACACCTTC.

This clone came up once. Relative to the germline gene, one junction end is altered; a read error may explain this. The V call is TRBV6-4, the J call TRBJ2-7; D not resolved. This CDR3 contains 10 residues. The germline V gene encodes CDR1 MRHNA and CDR2 SNTAGT. CDR3 residues: CASSGGSIRF. The CDR3 coding sequence is TGTGCCAGCAGTGGCGGTTCTATTAGGTTC.

The V and J genes are TRBV3-1 (or the pseudogene TRBV3-2) and TRBJ2-7; TRBD1 matches 10 bases. Germline CDR1 is LGHDT and CDR2 is YNNKEL (reference sequence). The length of the CDR3 is 14 residues. V gave up 3 bases and J gave up 5 bases; unmatched junction bases: 4. CDR3 in amino acids: CASSHWDRGHEQYF. The CDR3 DNA follows: TGTGCCAGCAGCCATTGGGACAGGGGTCACGAGCAGTACTTC.

This chain uses TRBV5-1 with TRBJ1-2, with TRBD1 matching 8 bases. The CDR3 is 14 amino acids. CDR1 and CDR2 (germline): SGHRS, YFSETQ. J gave up 4 bases and V 0 bases, and 2 bases lay outside the gene matches. The CDR3: CASSLEGQVYGYTF. The CDR3 DNA sequence: TGCGCCAGCAGCTTGGAGGGACAGGTCTATGGCTACACCTTC.

V is TRBV19 and J is TRBJ1-2; TRBD1 matches 8 bases. Trimming removed 1 base from V and 8 bases from J; junction bases left unmatched: 3. Germline V gene sequence: CDR1 LNHDA, CDR2 SQIVND (reference sequence). This CDR3 comprises 13 residues. Here the CDR3 DNA reads TGTGCCAGTAGTATAGGCCAGGGGGCCGGCTACACCTTC. As protein: CASSIGQGAGYTF.